Shown below are 20 T cell receptor beta chains from a single sample sequenced in a study of neurological immune-mediated disorders. MiXCR, applied by TCRdb to the 5' RACE reads, yields one record per CDR3 protein. The profile shows around 25,000 distinct CDR3 sequences, around 2.5% of them singletons. Source material: PBMCs. These receptors were obtained from a woman between 45 and 60 years old with multiple sclerosis.

This clonotype is labeled medium-sized. This chain uses TRBV5-1 with TRBJ1-1, with TRBD1 matching 7 bases. There are 17 residues in the CDR3. The ends lost 0 bases at V and 3 bases at J; junction bases unmatched: 11. Germline V CDR1 and CDR2: SGHRS, YFSETQ. The CDR3 sequence is CASSLANRGRGYTEAFF. The CDR3 DNA reads TGCGCCAGCAGCTTGGCTAACAGGGGAAGAGGGTACACTGAAGCTTTCTTT.

This clonotype was seen ten or more times. The V call is TRBV5-1, the J call TRBJ2-1, with D possibly called TRBD1 or TRBD2 (5 bases each). The V end was cut by 1 base, the J end by 5 bases, with 10 bases between. This CDR3 spans 14 amino acids. Germline V gene sequence: CDR1 SGHRS, CDR2 YFSETQ. The CDR3 DNA follows: TGCGCCAGCAGCTTGTGGGGGTCGGACAATGAGCAGTTCTTC. As protein: CASSLWGSDNEQFF. The whole variable domain, remainder taken from reference TRBV5-1 and TRBJ2-1, is KAGVTQTPRYLIKTRGQQVTLSCSPISGHRSVSWYQQTPGQGLQFLFEYFSETQRNKGNFPGRFSGRQFSNSRSEMNVSTLELGDSALYLCASSLWGSDNEQFFGPGTRLTVL.

This clonotype was counted at least ten times. The genes are TRBV20-1 and TRBJ1-2; D unclear. Per the germline V gene, CDR1 is DFQATT and CDR2 is SNEGSKA (reference sequence). This CDR3 comprises 14 residues. V lost 5 bases to trimming and J lost 0 bases, with 13 bases between them. CDR3 loop: CSAWEDTSNYGYTF. The CDR3 coding sequence is TGCAGTGCTTGGGAAGACACTTCTAACTATGGCTACACCTTC.

This clonotype was recorded many times. J is TRBJ1-2 and V is TRBV20-1, with TRBD1 matching over 7 bases. CDR3 length equals 16 residues. V was pared by 4 bases and J by 0 bases, with 11 bases of the junction left unmatched. The V gene's germline CDR1 is DFQATT and CDR2 SNEGSKA (reference sequence). CDR3 sequence: CSANPDRAGANYGYTF. The DNA of the CDR3 is TGCAGTGCTAACCCTGACAGGGCTGGGGCTAACTATGGCTACACCTTC.

This clonotype was recorded at least ten times. This chain links TRBV12-3 or TRBV12-4 with TRBJ2-4, with D possibly matching TRBD1 (6 bases). CDR3 length: 14 amino acids. Trimming shortened V by 7 bases and J by 4 bases, and 14 bases separated the two germline ends. CDR3 residues: CASTHRVRKNIQYF. As DNA, the CDR3 is TGTGCCAGCACCCACAGGGTACGGAAAAACATTCAGTACTTC.

The sample holds one count of this clonotype. The CDR3 sequence: CSAKPGPNTEAFF. The CDR3 coding sequence is TGCAGTGCTAAACCCGGTCCGAACACTGAAGCTTTCTTT. The V and J genes are TRBV20-1 and TRBJ1-1; no clear D gene. Germline CDR1 and CDR2: DFQATT and SNEGSKA (reference sequence). The CDR3 sequence is 13 residues long. Trimming took 4 bases from V and 1 from J, leaving 10 bases between them.

In this sample, this clonotype turned up many times. The chain recombines TRBV27 with TRBJ2-1; D possibly corresponds to TRBD2 (6 bases). Germline CDR1 MNHEY, CDR2 SMNVEV (reference sequence). The V and J ends lost 6 bases and 2 bases respectively, with 29 bases between them. The length of the CDR3 is 20 residues. CDR3 in amino acids: CASSPDLHGVGGKTYNEQFF. The CDR3 DNA is TGTGCCAGCAGCCCAGACCTCCACGGAGTGGGGGGTAAAACCTACAATGAGCAGTTCTTC.

This clonotype was picked up many times. V and J are TRBV12-3 or TRBV12-4 and TRBJ1-1; 10 bases match TRBD1. The CDR3 totals 13 residues. The V and J ends lost 6 bases and 5 bases, in that order; junction bases with no gene match: 3. The CDR3 DNA reads TGTGCCAGCAGCGGGACAGGGGTGACTGAAGCTTTCTTT. Encoded protein: CASSGTGVTEAFF.

This clonotype has at least ten counts. V gene TRBV20-1 combines with J gene TRBJ1-2; the match to TRBD1 covers 9 bases. V was clipped by 3 bases and J by 7 bases; unmatched bases: 9. CDR3 length equals 14 residues. From germline, CDR1 is DFQATT and CDR2 SNEGSKA (reference sequence). As DNA, the CDR3 is TGCAGTGCTAGTCCCTCGACAGGGGGTACTGGCTACACCTTC. Encoded protein: CSASPSTGGTGYTF.

This clonotype was picked up many times. CDR3 loop: CSARNEWAASRTNEKLFF. The CDR3 coding sequence is TGCAGTGCTAGGAATGAGTGGGCAGCCAGTAGGACTAATGAAAAACTGTTTTTT. The chain uses TRBV20-1 and TRBJ1-4; no definite D call. Trimming took 3 bases from V and 2 from J, leaving 22 bases between them. Germline assignment: CDR1 DFQATT and CDR2 SNEGSKA (reference sequence). This CDR3 spans 18 amino acids.

This clonotype was counted many times. This rearrangement joins TRBV7-9 to TRBJ2-7, with D possibly being TRBD2 (5 bases). Germline CDR1 reads SEHNR; CDR2 reads FQNEAQ (reference sequence). CDR3 length equals 14 residues. Trimming pared 5 bases from V and 2 bases from J, leaving 13 bases between. The CDR3 region is CASSPGVRTYEQYF. The CDR3 bases are TGTGCCAGCAGCCCCGGGGTCAGAACCTACGAGCAGTACTTC. Complete variable domain (other parts from reference TRBV7-9 and TRBJ2-7): DTGVSQNPRHKITKRGQNVTFRCDPISEHNRLYWYRQTLGQGPEFLTYFQNEAQLEKSRLLSDRFSAERPKGSFSTLEIQRTEQGDSAMYLCASSPGVRTYEQYFGPGTRLTVT.

This clonotype was counted at least ten times. This chain joins TRBV20-1 and TRBJ2-3; TRBD2 matches at 10 bases. The CDR3 runs 14 residues. The trim removed 4 bases at V and 4 bases at J, leaving 5 bases unmatched. Germline V gene sequence: CDR1 DFQATT, CDR2 SNEGSKA (reference sequence). The CDR3 nucleotides read TGCAGTGCTAATCTAGCGGGAGTCCCAGATACGCAGTATTTT. It translates to CSANLAGVPDTQYF.

A note on this clonotype: Germline is not matched at one junction end, which may reflect a read error. The chain combines TRBV11-2 with TRBJ1-1; D perhaps matches TRBD1 (5 bases). The CDR3 loop spans 14 amino acids. CDR1 is SGHAT and CDR2 is FQNNGV in the germline V gene. The CDR3 protein is CASSWDWGNAEAFF. CDR3 bases: TGTGCCAGCAGCTGGGATTGGGGGAACGCTGAAGCTTTCTTT.

In this sample, this clonotype turned up many times. The V gene is TRBV10-3, the J gene TRBJ2-1; D not resolved. Germline CDR1 and CDR2: ENHRY and SYGVKD. The CDR3 is 14 residues long. V shed 0 bases and J shed 12 bases, with 15 bases lying between them. The CDR3 DNA follows: TGTGCCATCAGTGAGTCTGGGCTCCCTTTTGGGCAGTTCTTC. Its translation is CAISESGLPFGQFF.

Ten or more counts support this clonotype. This sequence joins TRBV7-6 and TRBJ2-7; TRBD1 is a possible D gene (5 bases). The V end was cut by 5 bases, the J end by 6 bases, with 11 bases between. This CDR3 spans 12 amino acids. Germline V CDR1 and CDR2: SGHVS, FNYEAQ. The CDR3 DNA is TGTGCCAGCAGCGCCAGTAGGGGCGAGCAGTACTTC. It encodes CASSASRGEQYF.

This clonotype showed up many times. The genes are TRBV4-2 and TRBJ2-3; 8 bases are a match to TRBD2. Trimming cost V 0 bases and J 0 bases; bases outside gene matches: 5. The CDR3 runs to 17 residues. The germline CDR1 and CDR2 sequences are LGHNA and YNFKEQ. CDR3 coding DNA: TGTGCCAGCAGCCAAGATGCCCAGCGGGGGAGCACAGATACGCAGTATTTT. Protein: CASSQDAQRGSTDTQYF.

In this sample, this clonotype turned up many times. The V gene is TRBV7-9, the J gene TRBJ1-5; TRBD1 matches at 7 bases. Losses at the gene ends were 0 bases for V and 6 bases for J; bases not matched to a gene: 2. CDR3 size: 14 residues. Germline loops: CDR1 SEHNR, CDR2 FQNEAQ (reference sequence). CDR3 in amino acids: CASSLAGGGQPQHF. The CDR3 DNA sequence: TGTGCCAGCAGCTTAGCAGGGGGCGGTCAGCCCCAGCATTTT.

In its sample, this clonotype was seen many times. The J gene is TRBJ2-1, the V gene TRBV20-1; perhaps TRBD2 as D (7 bases). The CDR3 contains 15 residues. The germline V gene encodes CDR1 DFQATT and CDR2 SNEGSKA (reference sequence). With 7 bases removed from V and 8 bases from J, the gap between germline ends came to 24 bases. In DNA, the CDR3 is TGCAGTGTCCGCGGGGGCCATGGCCGAGACTATGAGCAGTTCTTC. Translation: CSVRGGHGRDYEQFF.

By share, this clonotype counts as medium-sized. The J gene is TRBJ2-5, the V gene TRBV9; 8 bases line up with TRBD2. The CDR3 has 15 amino acids. V lost 1 base to trimming and J lost 2 bases; unmatched junction nucleotides: 4. Per the germline V gene, CDR1 is SGDLS and CDR2 is YYNGEE. DNA of the CDR3: TGTGCCAGCAGCGTAAATAGCGGGGCTCAAGAGACCCAGTACTTC. Its protein product is CASSVNSGAQETQYF.

This clonotype occurred many times. At one boundary the junction diverges from the germline segment, which might be a read error. The V call is TRBV7-8, the J call TRBJ1-5, with a weak D call TRBD1 (5 bases). Germline values: CDR1 SGHVS, CDR2 FQNEAQ. This CDR3 region has 16 residues. The chain's CDR3 is CASSPSGPNSNQPQNF. The CDR3 DNA reads TGTGCCAGCAGTCCATCAGGGCCTAATAGCAATCAGCCCCAGAATTTT.